One sample yielded the 8 T cell receptor beta chains listed below, sequenced in a study of T cells in localized non-small cell lung cancer. Profiled with immunoSEQ multiplex PCR; TCRdb holds only in-frame clones, not every one. This table has about 45,000 clones, 81% appearing once. The sample in question was peripheral blood mononuclear cells, obtained before any cancer treatment. These receptors were obtained from a man aged 35-69 years with stage III lung adenocarcinoma.

The chain has TRBV2 and TRBJ2-2; 7 bases are a match to TRBD1. The CDR3 consists of 14 residues. Unmatched junction bases numbered 8, after V lost 6 bases and J lost 7 bases. Germline lookup yields CDR1 SNHLY and CDR2 FYNNEI. CDR3 sequence reads: CASRGTDVGGELFF. The CDR3, as DNA: TGTGCCAGCAGAGGGACAGACGTAGGCGGGGAGCTGTTTTTT.

This chain links TRBV5-1 with TRBJ1-4; D remains ambiguous. The V gene lost 0 bases and the J gene lost 8 bases, with 17 bases spanning the gap. The CDR3 totals 16 residues. In germline, CDR1 is SGHRS, CDR2 YFSETQ. The CDR3: CASSLDSRLAREKLFF. CDR3 coding DNA: TGCGCCAGCAGCTTGGATAGCAGACTAGCGAGGGAAAAACTGTTTTTT. The full variable domain, its missing parts supplied by reference TRBV5-1 and TRBJ1-4, is KAGVTQTPRYLIKTRGQQVTLSCSPISGHRSVSWYQQTPGQGLQFLFEYFSETQRNKGNFPGRFSGRQFSNSRSEMNVSTLELGDSALYLCASSLDSRLAREKLFFGSGTQLSVL.

The gene calls are TRBV5-1 and TRBJ2-1; 10 bases are shared with TRBD1. The CDR3 length is 15 residues. Germline V gene sequence: CDR1 SGHRS, CDR2 YFSETQ. The V segment lost 4 bases and the J segment 2 bases; nucleotides outside the gene matches: 3. Here the CDR3 DNA reads TGCGCCAGCAGCGGACAGGGGGGGACCTACAATGAGCAGTTCTTC. This sequence encodes CASSGQGGTYNEQFF.

This rearrangement joins TRBV7-8 to TRBJ2-7, with D perhaps matching TRBD1 or TRBD2 (5 bases each). The CDR3 is made up of 16 amino acids. Germline V gene lookup returns CDR1 SGHVS and CDR2 FQNEAQ. With 6 bases removed from V and 7 bases from J, the gap between germline ends came to 25 bases. The CDR3 bases are TGTGCCAGCAGTGGAGTTAGGGGAAACTCAGGGAGAGAGCAGTACTTC. Amino acids: CASSGVRGNSGREQYF.

The chain combines TRBV18 with TRBJ2-7, with TRBD1 as a possible D gene (6 bases). Germline values: CDR1 KGHSH, CDR2 LQKENI. The CDR3 has 15 amino acids. Trimming left V 3 bases short and J 0 bases short, with 12 bases between. The CDR3 DNA is TGTGCCAGCTCACCCTACACGGACAGCTCCTACGAGCAGTACTTC. This codes for CASSPYTDSSYEQYF.

The genes are TRBV5-1 and TRBJ2-2, with D perhaps matching TRBD2 (7 bases). V lost 2 bases to trimming and J lost 6 bases, with 17 bases between them. From germline, CDR1 is SGHRS and CDR2 YFSETQ. The CDR3 is 16 residues long. The CDR3 protein is CASSFGGREIPGELFF. The CDR3 nucleotides are TGCGCCAGCAGCTTCGGGGGGCGCGAAATTCCCGGGGAGCTGTTTTTT. Based on the CDR3 plus reference TRBV5-1 and TRBJ2-2, the full variable domain is KAGVTQTPRYLIKTRGQQVTLSCSPISGHRSVSWYQQTPGQGLQFLFEYFSETQRNKGNFPGRFSGRQFSNSRSEMNVSTLELGDSALYLCASSFGGREIPGELFFGEGSRLTVL.

The chain carries TRBV7-2 and TRBJ1-4; D not resolved. With 5 bases removed from V and 8 bases from J, the gap between germline ends came to 18 bases. In germline, CDR1 is SGHTA, CDR2 FQGNSA. The CDR3 consists of 15 residues. For the CDR3, the DNA is TGTGCCAGCAGCCTTAGACCTGGCAGCGGGGAAAAACTGTTTTTT. Its translation is CASSLRPGSGEKLFF.

The chain joins TRBV21-1 to TRBJ2-3; the table's TRBD2 call for D was not verified on the DNA. TRBV21-1 is a pseudogene. CDR3 length equals 15 residues. CDR3 sequence: CASSKAERGIDTQYF. The CDR3, as DNA: TGTGCCAGCAGCAAAGCGGAGCGGGGCATAGATACGCAGTATTTT.